This T cell receptor (beta chain) was identified during a study of T-cell reconstitution after alpha-beta-depleted transplantation in children (TCRdb year 2016). Notes on the research overall: Using TCR repertoire profiling, the study followed T-cell immune reconstitution in a quantitative way in children after TCRalphabeta/CD19-depleted allogeneic hematopoietic cell transplantation.

Per the publication, the treatment or condition label means: allogeneic hematopoietic cell transplantation with graft depleted of TCRalphabeta T cells and CD19 B cells. Transplant recipients were children who received TCRalphabeta/CD19-depleted allogeneic hematopoietic cell grafts. The library was obtained by PCR. Reads for this sample came from an Illumina HiSeq 2500. To normalize quantification of the TCRbeta repertoire, the TCR libraries were built with molecular barcoding that relied on unique molecular identifiers. TCRdb redid the processing of the public reads, applying fastp at Q25 and MiXCR, and retained in-frame beta chains. Rows are unified per CDR3 protein, each entry keeping the most common DNA and genes. The sample has 250,000 to 300,000 distinct CDR3 sequences on record, over 9.5% of them singletons. The top ten hold about 8% of the sample. This clonotype has just a few counts. Its binding antigen is unknown. It has no much larger one-base neighbor in the sample; base qualities were not kept.

Study-level results and caveats: The apparently early alphabetaT-cell count recovery about two months after transplant was reportedly dependent on only several hundred rapidly expanded clones derived from non-depleted graft cells. Hyperexpanded clone frequencies declined over subsequent months; after one year, T-cell counts and TCRbeta diversity were mostly attributed to newly produced T cells. In some patients, the high TCRbeta diversity seen at day 60 was put down to recipient T cells and intrathymic progenitors that had survived conditioning.

From its cysteine to its phenylalanine, the CDR3 spans 13 amino acids. CDR3 DNA only is kept here, 39 bases in frame from base 1. At the junction V is shortened by 11 bases and J by 3 bases, with 17 bases in between. CDR1 is given as SGHTA and CDR2 as FQGNSA, both from the germline V gene. Here the sequenced sample was PBMCs, taken before TCRalphabeta/CD19-depleted stem cell transplant. The sequence was collected from a boy younger than two with acute myeloid leukemia, due to receive a stem cell transplant. The chain employs TRBV7-2 and TRBJ2-7; the D segment could be TRBD2, given 5 matching bases. The nucleotides read TGTGCCTCTAGGCTAAGCGGTCACTACGAGCAGTACTTC. It translates as CASRLSGHYEQYF.